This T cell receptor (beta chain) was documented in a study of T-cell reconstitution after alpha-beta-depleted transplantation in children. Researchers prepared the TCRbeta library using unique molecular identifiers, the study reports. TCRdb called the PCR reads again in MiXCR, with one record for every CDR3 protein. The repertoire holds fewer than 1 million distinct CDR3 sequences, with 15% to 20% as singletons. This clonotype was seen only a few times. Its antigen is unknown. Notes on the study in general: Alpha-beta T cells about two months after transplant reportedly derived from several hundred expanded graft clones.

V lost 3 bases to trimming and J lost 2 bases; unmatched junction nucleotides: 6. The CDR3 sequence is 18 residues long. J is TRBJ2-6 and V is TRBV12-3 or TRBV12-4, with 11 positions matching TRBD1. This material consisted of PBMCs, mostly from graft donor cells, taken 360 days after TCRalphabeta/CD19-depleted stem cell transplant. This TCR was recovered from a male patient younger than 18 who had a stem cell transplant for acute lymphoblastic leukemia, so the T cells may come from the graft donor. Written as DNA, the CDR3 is TGTGCCAGCAGTTTTAGGACAGGGGGCTTTACTGGGGCCAACGTCCTGACTTTC. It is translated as CASSFRTGGFTGANVLTF.